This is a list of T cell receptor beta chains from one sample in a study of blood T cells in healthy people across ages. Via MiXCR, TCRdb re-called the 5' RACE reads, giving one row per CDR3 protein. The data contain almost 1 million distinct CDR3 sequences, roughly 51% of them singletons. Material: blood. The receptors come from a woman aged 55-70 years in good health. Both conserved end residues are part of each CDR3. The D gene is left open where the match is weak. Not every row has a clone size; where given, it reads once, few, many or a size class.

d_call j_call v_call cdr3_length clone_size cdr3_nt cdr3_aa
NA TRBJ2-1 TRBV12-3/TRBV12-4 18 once TGTGCCAGCAGTTTTAAAGGAGCGGGCGGGCACTCCTACAATGAGCAGTTCTTC CASSFKGAGGHSYNEQFF
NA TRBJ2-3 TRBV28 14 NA TGTGCCAGCAGCCCTAATCGGGGGTTAGATACGCAGTATTTT CASSPNRGLDTQYF
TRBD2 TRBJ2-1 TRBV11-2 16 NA TGTGCCAGCAGCCTCCGGACTAGTTCTCTCTACAATGAGCAGTTCTTC CASSLRTSSLYNEQFF
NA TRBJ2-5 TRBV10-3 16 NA TGTGCCATCAGTGGAGCTCTTCTCAGTTTAAAAAAGACCCTGTACTTC CAISGALLSLKKTLYF
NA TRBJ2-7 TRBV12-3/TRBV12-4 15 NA TGTGCCAGCAGCTTCCATGGCAGGGGAACATACGAGCAGTACTTC CASSFHGRGTYEQYF
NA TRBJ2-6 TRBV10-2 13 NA TGCGCCAACAGTCCTTCCGGGGCCAACGTCCTGACTTTC CANSPSGANVLTF
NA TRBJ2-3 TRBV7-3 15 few TGTGCCAGCAGCTTATCGCAGACTAGCACAGATACGCAGTATTTT CASSLSQTSTDTQYF
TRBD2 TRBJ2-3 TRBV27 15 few TGTGCCAGCAGTGCCGGGACTAGCGGGAGGGGTGAGCAGTATTTT CASSAGTSGRGEQYF
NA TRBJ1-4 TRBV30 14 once TGTGCCTGGAACTTACTTCGGGAGGGTGAAAAACTGTTTTTT CAWNLLREGEKLFF
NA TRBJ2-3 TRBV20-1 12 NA TGCAGTGCTAGAAAGCGCACAGATACGCAGTATTTT CSARKRTDTQYF
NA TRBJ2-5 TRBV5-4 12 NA TGTGCCAGCAGCCCCTCCCCTGGGGCCCAGTACTTC CASSPSPGAQYF
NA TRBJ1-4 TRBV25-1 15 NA TGTGCCGGCAGTGAGGCGTGGGGAATGGGGGGAAAACTGTTTTTT CAGSEAWGMGGKLFF
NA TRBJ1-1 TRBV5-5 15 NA TGTGCCAGCAGCTTCTTAACCCTACGCAACACTGAAGCTTTCTTT CASSFLTLRNTEAFF
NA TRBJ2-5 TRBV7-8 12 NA TGTGCCAGCGCCCCGCAAGGGGAGACCCAGTACTTC CASAPQGETQYF
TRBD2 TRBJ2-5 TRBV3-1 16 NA TGTGCCAGCAGCCAAGGACTAGCGGGAGTCTATGAGACCCAGTACTTC CASSQGLAGVYETQYF
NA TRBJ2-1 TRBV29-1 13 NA TGCAGCGTCCTCGGCCCCCTATACAATGAGCAGTTCTTC CSVLGPLYNEQFF
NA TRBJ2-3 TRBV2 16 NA TGTGCCATCGGGACAGTTCAGCGGGACCGCTCAGATACGCAGTATTTT CAIGTVQRDRSDTQYF
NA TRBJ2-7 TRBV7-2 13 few TGTGCCAGCAGCTTCCGGGAGACCTACGAGCAGTACTTC CASSFRETYEQYF
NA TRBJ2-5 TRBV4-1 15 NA TGCGCCAGCAGCCAAGGTCGCCAGTACCAAGAGACCCGGTACTTC CASSQGRQYQETRYF
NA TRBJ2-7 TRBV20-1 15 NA TGCAGTGCTGGTTCAGGCCGGACAGTCTCCTACGAGCAGTACTTC CSAGSGRTVSYEQYF
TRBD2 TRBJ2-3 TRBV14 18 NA TGTGCCAGCAGCCGCAGAAAGTGGGGACTAGCTTCCACAGATACGCAGTATTTT CASSRRKWGLASTDTQYF
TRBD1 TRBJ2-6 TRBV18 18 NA TGTGCCAGCTCACCAACGGGACAGCAGCACTCTGGGGCCAACGTCCTGACTTTC CASSPTGQQHSGANVLTF
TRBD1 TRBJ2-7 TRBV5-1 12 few TGCGCCAGCGGGACAGAGACCTACGAGCAGTACTTC CASGTETYEQYF
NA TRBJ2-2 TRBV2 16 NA TGTGCCAGCACCCTTACCCCGAGTAGAAACACCGGGGAGCTGTTTTTT CASTLTPSRNTGELFF
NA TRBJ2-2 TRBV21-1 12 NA TGTGCCCCCCGAGGAGTTAACGGGGAGCTGTTTTTT CAPRGVNGELFF
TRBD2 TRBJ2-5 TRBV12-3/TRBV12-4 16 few TGTGCCAGCAGCCCGCGGGGTAGCGGGAAAGGCGAGACCCAGTACTTC CASSPRGSGKGETQYF
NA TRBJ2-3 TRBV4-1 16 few TGCGCCAGCAGCCAAGATCAGGCACTAGGCACAGATACGCAGTATTTT CASSQDQALGTDTQYF
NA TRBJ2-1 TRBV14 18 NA TGTGCCAGCAGCCAAGTGATCGGGGGAAGGGTCGGACATAATGAGCAGTTCTTC CASSQVIGGRVGHNEQFF
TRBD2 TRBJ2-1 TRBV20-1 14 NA TGCAGTGCTAGACTAGCGGGAGCATTAAGTGAGCAGTTCTTC CSARLAGALSEQFF
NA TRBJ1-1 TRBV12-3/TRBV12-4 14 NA TGTGCCAGCAGTGACACAGGGTCGTACACTGAAGCTTTCTTT CASSDTGSYTEAFF
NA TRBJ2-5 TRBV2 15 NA TGTGCCAGCAGTCGGGTAAAGGGGGGCGGGAAGACCCAGTACTTC CASSRVKGGGKTQYF
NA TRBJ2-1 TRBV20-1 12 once TGCAGTGCGGGCAGGGGGGCCCATGAGCAGTTCTTC CSAGRGAHEQFF
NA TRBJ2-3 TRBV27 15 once TGTGCCAGCAGTTTATCTATCGGATTCACAGATACGCAGTATTTT CASSLSIGFTDTQYF
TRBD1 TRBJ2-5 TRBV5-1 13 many TGCGCCAGCAGCTTAGGGACAGAAGAGACCCAGTACTTC CASSLGTEETQYF
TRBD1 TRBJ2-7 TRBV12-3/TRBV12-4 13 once TGTGCCAGTACCGGGACAGTGGGCGACGAGCAGTACTTC CASTGTVGDEQYF
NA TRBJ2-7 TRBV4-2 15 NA TGTGCCAGCAGTCGAGACGTAGGACTTCCCTACGAGCAGTACTTC CASSRDVGLPYEQYF
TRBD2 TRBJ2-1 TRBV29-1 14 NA TGCAGCGCCCTCGGGACTAGCGGGTACAATGAGCAGTTCTTC CSALGTSGYNEQFF
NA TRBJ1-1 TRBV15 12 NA TGTGCCACCAGCAGAGACTACGGTGAAGCTTTCTTT CATSRDYGEAFF